Listed here are 18 T cell receptor beta chains from one sample, sequenced in a study of blood T cell repertoires in COVID-19. TCRdb's table, derived via immunoSEQ multiplex PCR, lists solely in-frame clones and lacks some. The table has roughly 500,000 clones, roughly 87% seen once. The sample consisted of peripheral blood. These receptors were taken from a man between 18 and 35 years old with COVID-19, enrolled during active disease.

This chain links TRBV5-1 with TRBJ2-2; 7 positions match TRBD2. This CDR3 has 16 amino acids. Germline V lookup: CDR1 SGHRS, CDR2 YFSETQ. V lost 3 bases to trimming and J lost 4 bases; unmatched junction nucleotides: 9. The CDR3: CASSSVAGAGTGELFF. CDR3 coding DNA: TGCGCCAGCAGCTCGGTGGCGGGAGCTGGCACCGGGGAGCTGTTTTTT.

This chain links TRBV30 with TRBJ1-1, with no clear D. Trimming removed 3 bases from V and 12 bases from J, with 14 bases in between. Germline loops: CDR1 GTSNPN, CDR2 SVGIG (reference sequence). The CDR3 spans 11 residues. Written as DNA, the CDR3 is TGTGCCTGGAGAGTGTATCAGGAAACTTTCTTT. As protein: CAWRVYQETFF.

The chain has TRBV5-1 and TRBJ1-1, with D perhaps TRBD1 (5 bases). This CDR3 spans 15 amino acids. Germline V gives CDR1 SGHRS, CDR2 YFSETQ. The V end was cut by 5 bases, the J end by 1 base, with 15 bases between. For the CDR3, the DNA is TGCGCCAGCAGTCGCGACCCGACAGCGAACACTGAAGCTTTCTTT. This encodes CASSRDPTANTEAFF. Drawing the rest from reference TRBV5-1 and TRBJ1-1, the complete variable domain is KAGVTQTPRYLIKTRGQQVTLSCSPISGHRSVSWYQQTPGQGLQFLFEYFSETQRNKGNFPGRFSGRQFSNSRSEMNVSTLELGDSALYLCASSRDPTANTEAFFGQGTRLTVV.

The V and J genes are TRBV2 and TRBJ2-6; maybe TRBD2 (5 bases). This CDR3 has 16 amino acids. Germline loops: CDR1 SNHLY, CDR2 FYNNEI. Trimming cost V 6 bases and J 0 bases, with 12 bases left between them. CDR3: CASRPYEGSGANVLTF. CDR3 nucleotides: TGTGCCAGCAGACCATACGAGGGCTCTGGGGCCAACGTCCTGACTTTC.

The rearrangement uses TRBV10-3 and TRBJ2-5; D perhaps matches TRBD2 (5 bases). Trimming shortened V by 11 bases and J by 2 bases, and 12 bases separated the two germline ends. The CDR3 has 12 amino acids. The germline gives CDR1 ENHRY, CDR2 SYGVKD. CDR3 sequence (DNA): TGTGCCTCCAGCCGCGGGCAAGAGACCCAGTACTTC. Translation gives CASSRGQETQYF.

The chain has TRBV29-1 and TRBJ2-1; TRBD1 might be the D (5 bases). The CDR3 consists of 14 residues. Germline V CDR1 and CDR2: SQVTM, ANQGSEA. V shed 3 bases and J shed 0 bases, with 9 bases lying between them. The CDR3 is CSVEGQSSYNEQFF. For the CDR3, the DNA is TGCAGCGTTGAGGGGCAGAGCTCCTACAATGAGCAGTTCTTC.

The V gene is TRBV6-4, the J gene TRBJ1-1; D call uncertain. Germline CDR1 MRHNA, CDR2 SNTAGT. This CDR3 spans 15 amino acids. With 2 bases removed from V and 1 base from J, the gap between germline ends came to 11 bases. The CDR3 DNA reads TGTGCCAGCAGTGACCCCGAAGCTCCGAACACTGAAGCTTTCTTT. Translating gives CASSDPEAPNTEAFF.

The table lists this clone with a few counts. This sequence joins TRBV4-2 and TRBJ2-1; 8 nucleotides agree with TRBD1. V dropped 0 bases and J dropped 4; count of bases not matched to a gene: 11. From germline, CDR1 is LGHNA and CDR2 YNFKEQ. The CDR3 is 18 amino acids. CDR3 residues: CASSQDTPGQGAYNEQFF. DNA of the CDR3: TGTGCCAGCAGCCAAGATACCCCGGGGCAGGGGGCATACAATGAGCAGTTCTTC.

V and J are TRBV10-3 and TRBJ2-2; tentative D call: TRBD2 (6 bases). Germline CDR1 ENHRY, CDR2 SYGVKD. The CDR3 loop spans 13 amino acids. The V end lost 7 bases, the J end lost 0 bases, and 6 bases lay between the germline ends. CDR3 DNA sequence: TGTGCCATCACTAGCGCGAACACCGGGGAGCTGTTTTTT. It codes for CAITSANTGELFF.

The rearrangement joins TRBV21-1 to TRBJ1-6; the table calls TRBD1, which could not be checked here. TRBV21-1 is flagged as a pseudogene. The CDR3 contains 18 residues. The CDR3 sequence is CASSKEETGALFGSPLHF. CDR3 in DNA: TGTGCCAGCAGCAAAGAAGAGACAGGGGCTCTCTTCGGTTCACCCCTCCACTTT.

V is TRBV7-9 and J is TRBJ1-2; weak D call: TRBD1 (6 bases). Trimming shortened V by 3 bases and J by 4 bases, and 9 bases separated the two germline ends. The length of the CDR3 is 13 residues. Per germline, CDR1 SEHNR and CDR2 FQNEAQ (reference sequence). CDR3 in DNA: TGTGCCAGCAGCTTGATGGACAGCTATGGCTACACCTTC. It specifies CASSLMDSYGYTF.

The chain links TRBV10-3 to TRBJ1-6; D ambiguous. CDR1 is ENHRY, CDR2 SYGVKD, per germline. Trimming cost V 7 bases and J 0 bases, with 13 bases left between them. The CDR3 loop spans 16 amino acids. CDR3 amino acids: CAIITSSPSYNSPLHF. The CDR3 DNA reads as TGTGCCATCATCACCAGTTCACCCTCCTATAATTCACCCCTCCACTTT.

The chain combines TRBV5-5 with TRBJ2-5; a weak D match, TRBD2 (5 bases). The germline V gene encodes CDR1 SGHKS and CDR2 YYEKEE (reference sequence). Trimming removed 0 bases at V and 2 bases at J, with 14 bases between. CDR3 length: 16 amino acids. The CDR3 loop is CASSLALGSGQETQYF. CDR3 in DNA: TGTGCCAGCAGCTTGGCCTTGGGGAGTGGGCAAGAGACCCAGTACTTC.

The rearrangement joins TRBV4-1 to TRBJ2-7; a weak D match, TRBD2 (5 bases). The CDR3 covers 17 residues. Germline V lookup: CDR1 MGHRA, CDR2 YSYEKL. V lost 4 bases and J 9 bases, leaving 28 bases between the germline ends. The CDR3 nucleotides are TGCGCCAGCAGCCCCGACGTGCGGGCAGGCACACCGACCGTGCAGTACTTC. Translating gives CASSPDVRAGTPTVQYF.

The chain uses TRBV6-1 and TRBJ1-3, with TRBD1 matching 9 bases. This CDR3 has 17 residues. Losses at the gene ends were 1 base for V and 4 bases for J; bases not matched to a gene: 8. Germline V gene lookup returns CDR1 MNHNS and CDR2 SASEGT. The CDR3 nucleotides read TGTGCCAGCAGTGAAGGCGACAGGGGGAACCACGGAAACACCATATATTTT. Translating gives CASSEGDRGNHGNTIYF.

The genes are TRBV9 and TRBJ1-2, with D unclear. V lost 0 bases and J lost 4, with 7 bases in between. The V gene's germline CDR1 is SGDLS and CDR2 YYNGEE. CDR3 length equals 13 residues. The CDR3 sequence is CASSVDPGYGYTF. The DNA for the CDR3 is TGTGCCAGCAGCGTAGACCCGGGCTATGGCTACACCTTC.

This clone came up once. V gene TRBV7-6 combines with J gene TRBJ1-5; tentative D call: TRBD1 (6 bases). The CDR3 extends over 13 amino acids. V lost 1 base and J lost 5, with 6 bases in between. Germline CDR1 reads SGHVS; CDR2 reads FNYEAQ. In nucleotides, the CDR3 is TGTGCCAGCAGCTTAGACAGGGATCAGCCCCAGCATTTT. This codes for CASSLDRDQPQHF. The full variable domain, rest sourced from reference TRBV7-6 and TRBJ1-5, is GAGVSQSPRYKVTKRGQDVALRCDPISGHVSLYWYRQALGQGPEFLTYFNYEAQQDKSGLPNDRFSAERPEGSISTLTIQRTEQRDSAMYRCASSLDRDQPQHFGDGTRLSIL.

The chain joins TRBV24-1 to TRBJ2-1, with D unclear. CDR1 KGHDR and CDR2 SFDVKD come from the germline V gene. The CDR3 contains 12 residues. Trimming left V 4 bases short and J 12 bases short, with 12 bases between. The CDR3 DNA is TGTGCCACCAGTGACCCCAGGTTGAGGCAGTTCTTC. It translates to CATSDPRLRQFF.